Listed below are T cell receptor beta chains from one sample, sequenced in a study of cytomegalovirus exposure and HLA in healthy donors. Libraries were prepared by immunoSEQ multiplex PCR; TCRdb keeps only in-frame clonotypes and omits some of them. The sample lists roughly 200,000 clones, roughly 79% seen once, with about 2.1% in the top ten. The sequenced material came from PBMCs. The receptors shown here come from a man under 40 in good health and CMV-seronegative. CDR3s include the opening cysteine and the closing phenylalanine or tryptophan. The D gene is left open where the match is weak. Clone size appears in some rows only: once, few, many, or a class for an expanded clone.

TRBJ2-7	TRBV5-1	TRBD1	.	CASSRTSGQGSIEQYF	TGCGCCAGCAGCCGGACCTCGGGACAGGGGAGTATCGAGCAGTACTTC
TRBJ2-1	TRBV11-2	.	.	CASSSWDRIGDEQFF	TGTGCCAGCAGCTCCTGGGATCGGATCGGGGATGAGCAGTTCTTC
TRBJ2-2	TRBV7-7	.	.	CASSLGGKEGTGELFF	TGTGCCAGCAGCTTAGGGGGCAAGGAGGGCACCGGGGAGCTGTTTTTT
TRBJ1-5	TRBV28	TRBD1	few	CASSSQGTQPQHF	TGTGCCAGCAGTTCACAGGGGACTCAGCCCCAGCATTTT
TRBJ1-2	TRBV5-6	TRBD1	.	CASSAGTGEGDTF	TGTGCCAGCAGCGCCGGGACAGGGGAGGGGGACACCTTC
TRBJ1-5	TRBV10-1	.	.	CASTQPQHF	TGCGCCAGCACACAGCCCCAGCATTTT
TRBJ2-7	TRBV6-5	.	.	CASSLPGYEQYF	TGTGCCAGCAGCCTGCCAGGCTACGAGCAGTACTTC
TRBJ2-5	TRBV11-3	.	once	CASSSYQETQYF	TGTGCCAGCAGCTCGTACCAAGAGACCCAGTACTTC
TRBJ2-7	TRBV6-5	TRBD1	.	CAIRDRSYEQYF	TGTGCCATCCGGGACAGGTCCTACGAGCAGTACTTC
TRBJ1-2	TRBV9	.	once	CASSVAREIYGYTF	TGTGCCAGCAGCGTAGCCCGGGAGATCTATGGCTACACCTTC
TRBJ1-4	TRBV5-3	.	.	CARSGDRSNEKLFF	TGTGCCAGAAGCGGCGACAGAAGTAATGAAAAACTGTTTTTT
TRBJ1-1	TRBV7-8	.	.	CASSESRNTEAFF	TGTGCCAGCTCTGAATCGAGGAACACTGAAGCTTTCTTT
TRBJ2-1	TRBV27	.	.	CASGKGGTEQFF	TGTGCCAGCGGGAAGGGGGGGACTGAGCAGTTCTTC
TRBJ2-1	TRBV16	TRBD2	.	CASALPGLAANEQFF	TGTGCCAGCGCCCTCCCAGGACTAGCGGCGAATGAGCAGTTCTTC
TRBJ2-5	TRBV6-5	.	.	CASSYAETQYF	TGTGCCAGCAGTTACGCGGAGACCCAGTACTTC